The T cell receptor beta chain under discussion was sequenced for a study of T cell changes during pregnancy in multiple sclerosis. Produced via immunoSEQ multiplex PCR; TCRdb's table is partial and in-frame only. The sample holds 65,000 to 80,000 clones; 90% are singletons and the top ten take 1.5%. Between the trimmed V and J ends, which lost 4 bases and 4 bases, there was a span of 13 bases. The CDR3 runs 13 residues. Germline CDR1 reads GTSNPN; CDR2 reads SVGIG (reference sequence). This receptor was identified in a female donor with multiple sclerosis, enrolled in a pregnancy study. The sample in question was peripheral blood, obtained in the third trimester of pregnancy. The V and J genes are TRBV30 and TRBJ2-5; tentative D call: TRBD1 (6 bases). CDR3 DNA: TGTGCCTGGAAAATACAGGGAACAGAGACCCAGTACTTC. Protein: CAWKIQGTETQYF.